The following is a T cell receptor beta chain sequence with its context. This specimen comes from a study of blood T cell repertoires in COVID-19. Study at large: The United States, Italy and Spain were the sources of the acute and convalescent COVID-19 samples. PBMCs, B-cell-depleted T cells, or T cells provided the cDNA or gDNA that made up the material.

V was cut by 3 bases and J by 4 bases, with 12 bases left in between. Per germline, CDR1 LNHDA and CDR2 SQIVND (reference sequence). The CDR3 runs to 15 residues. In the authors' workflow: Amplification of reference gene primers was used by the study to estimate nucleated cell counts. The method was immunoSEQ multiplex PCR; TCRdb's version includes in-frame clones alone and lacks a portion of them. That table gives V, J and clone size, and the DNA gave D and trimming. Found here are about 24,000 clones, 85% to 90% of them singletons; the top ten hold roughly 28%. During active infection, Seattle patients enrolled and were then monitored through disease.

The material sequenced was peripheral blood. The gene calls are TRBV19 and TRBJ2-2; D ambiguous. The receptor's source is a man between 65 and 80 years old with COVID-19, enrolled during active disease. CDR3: CASSITRIGTGELFF. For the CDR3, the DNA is TGTGCCAGTAGTATTACCAGGATCGGCACCGGGGAGCTGTTTTTT.